This is a list of T cell receptor beta chains from one sample in a study of blood T cell repertoires in COVID-19. Libraries were prepared by immunoSEQ multiplex PCR; TCRdb keeps only in-frame clonotypes and omits some of them. The sample records 65,000 to 75,000 clones, 84% being singletons. Sequenced: peripheral blood. All receptors derive from an older woman with acute or convalescent COVID-19. Both conserved end residues are part of each CDR3. A D gene is named only where the DNA matches it firmly. Expanded clones get a size class; other rows say once, few or many, or leave the size out.

d_call	v_call	j_call	clone_size	cdr3_length	cdr3_aa	cdr3_nt
TRBD1	TRBV4-1	TRBJ2-1	-	14	CASRGPGGANEQFF	TGCGCCAGCAGGGGTCCAGGGGGAGCCAATGAGCAGTTCTTC
-	TRBV20-1	TRBJ1-5	once	10	CTVGDQPQHF	TGCACCGTTGGAGATCAGCCCCAGCATTTT
-	TRBV1	TRBJ1-2	-	12	CTSGGVGYGYTF	TGCACCAGCGGGGGCGTCGGCTATGGCTACACCTTC
TRBD1	TRBV6-2/TRBV6-3	TRBJ2-1	-	17	CASSYPQGQPVYNEQFF	TGTGCCAGCAGTTACCCCCAGGGACAGCCCGTTTACAATGAGCAGTTCTTC
TRBD2	TRBV5-4	TRBJ2-3	once	17	CASSLGAGGLTTDTQYF	TGTGCCAGCAGCTTAGGTGCGGGGGGGCTGACAACAGATACGCAGTATTTT
-	TRBV3-1/TRBV3-2	TRBJ2-2	-	14	CASSPRSGAGELFF	TGTGCCAGCAGCCCCCGATCCGGGGCCGGGGAGCTGTTTTTT
-	TRBV18	TRBJ1-4	-	16	CASSPPRLTTNEKLFF	TGTGCCAGCTCACCACCCCGTTTAACAACTAATGAAAAACTGTTTTTT
TRBD1	TRBV6-1	TRBJ1-3	-	17	CASSEWTGVDSGNTIYF	TGTGCCAGCAGTGAGTGGACAGGGGTCGACTCTGGAAACACCATATATTTT
TRBD1	TRBV3-1/TRBV3-2	TRBJ1-1	-	15	CASSQSGQPNTEAFF	TGTGCCAGCAGCCAATCGGGACAGCCAAACACTGAAGCTTTCTTT
TRBD2	TRBV29-1	TRBJ2-1	-	13	CSVWTGTTNEQFF	TGCAGCGTTTGGACCGGGACTACCAATGAGCAGTTCTTC
TRBD1	TRBV3-1/TRBV3-2	TRBJ1-1	-	14	CASSPGDRGTQAFF	TGTGCCAGCAGCCCCGGGGACAGGGGGACTCAAGCTTTCTTT
-	TRBV6-5	TRBJ2-2	-	15	CASSNPGKNTGELFF	TGTGCCAGCAGTAACCCAGGCAAGAACACCGGGGAGCTGTTTTTT
TRBD1	TRBV30	TRBJ1-1	-	15	CAWSLAGTAFTEAFF	TGTGCCTGGAGTCTCGCCGGGACAGCTTTCACTGAAGCTTTCTTT
-	TRBV19	TRBJ2-1	-	16	CASSPPDRSSYNEQFF	TGTGCCAGTAGCCCCCCAGACAGGAGCTCCTACAATGAGCAGTTCTTC